The 5 T cell receptor beta chains listed next were all sequenced from one sample in a study of blood T cell repertoires in COVID-19. Clones were sequenced by immunoSEQ multiplex PCR, and TCRdb holds only the in-frame ones, with some missing. The sample consists of roughly 230,000 clones, 80% to 85% of them appearing once. Sequencing was carried out using peripheral blood. All receptors come from a man aged 45-65 years with active or convalescent COVID-19.

A single count supports this clone. The chain joins TRBV5-5 to TRBJ2-1; a possible D gene is TRBD2 (5 bases). Trimming stripped 5 bases from V and 6 bases from J, with 9 bases between. The V gene's germline CDR1 is SGHKS and CDR2 YYEKEE (reference sequence). This CDR3 contains 12 residues. The chain's CDR3 is CASSRTGNEQFF. The CDR3 bases are TGTGCCAGCAGTCGGACTGGCAATGAGCAGTTCTTC.

V is TRBV20-1 and J is TRBJ1-1; D gene unclear. The germline V gene encodes CDR1 DFQATT and CDR2 SNEGSKA (reference sequence). This CDR3 region has 11 residues. Between the trimmed V and J ends, which lost 0 bases and 8 bases, there was a span of 7 bases. CDR3 sequence reads: CSARDNWEAFF. In DNA form, the CDR3 reads TGCAGTGCTAGAGATAACTGGGAAGCTTTCTTT.

This clone was picked up one time. The V and J genes are TRBV27 and TRBJ1-1, with no clear D. The germline V gene encodes CDR1 MNHEY and CDR2 SMNVEV (reference sequence). Trimming stripped 4 bases from V and 0 bases from J, with 9 bases between. The CDR3 loop spans 14 amino acids. The CDR3 region has the DNA TGTGCCAGCAGTTACAGTGGAATGAACACTGAAGCTTTCTTT. Protein product: CASSYSGMNTEAFF.

The rearrangement links TRBV14 to TRBJ2-3; 15 bases agree with TRBD2. V lost 4 bases, J lost 4 bases, and 9 bases stayed unmatched. The CDR3 has 18 residues. CDR1 SGHDN and CDR2 FVKESK come from the germline V gene. The CDR3 region is CASSRRVRTSGGADTQYF. For the CDR3, the DNA is TGTGCCAGCAGCCGTCGAGTAAGGACTAGCGGGGGGGCAGATACGCAGTATTTT. The full variable domain, completed using reference TRBV14 and TRBJ2-3, is EAGVTQFPSHSVIEKGQTVTLRCDPISGHDNLYWYRRVMGKEIKFLLHFVKESKQDESGMPNNRFLAERTGGTYSTLKVQPAELEDSGVYFCASSRRVRTSGGADTQYFGPGTRLTVL.

This clone was seen a few times. The genes are TRBV24-1 and TRBJ1-4; 9 nucleotides match TRBD1. Germline loops: CDR1 KGHDR, CDR2 SFDVKD. The CDR3 has 13 residues. V dropped 9 bases and J dropped 7; count of bases not matched to a gene: 5. CDR3 protein: CATSDRGVEKLFF. For the CDR3, the DNA is TGTGCCACCTCGGACAGGGGTGTTGAAAAACTGTTTTTT.